The 26 T cell receptor beta chains listed next were all sequenced from one sample in a study of OX40 agonist ivuxolimab in advanced cancers. Data came from immunoSEQ multiplex PCR; TCRdb stores just in-frame clones and leaves some out. The table shows some 130,000 clones, with roughly nine tenths occurring only once. Sequencing used CD4+ or CD8+ T cells sorted from blood, obtained in a trial of the OX40 agonist ivuxolimab. These receptors originate from an adult with an advanced solid tumor such as melanoma, head and neck, liver or kidney cancer.

This chain links TRBV5-1 with TRBJ2-1; the match to TRBD1 covers 7 bases. V was pared by 4 bases and J by 2 bases, with 3 bases of the junction left unmatched. CDR3 length: 14 residues. The V gene's germline CDR1 is SGHRS and CDR2 YFSETQ. The CDR3 loop reads CASSLGQAYNEQFF. CDR3 nucleotide sequence: TGCGCCAGCAGCCTTGGACAGGCCTACAATGAGCAGTTCTTC.

The V call is TRBV28, the J call TRBJ2-7, with 9 nucleotides matching TRBD2. Germline CDR1 and CDR2: MDHEN and SYDVKM. The CDR3 extends over 14 amino acids. J lost 4 bases, V lost 6 bases, and 7 bases had no gene match. Here the CDR3 reads CASRLSGLAYEQYF. The CDR3, as DNA: TGTGCCAGCAGACTCTCGGGACTAGCTTACGAGCAGTACTTC.

This chain links TRBV19 with TRBJ2-7; D assignment may be TRBD1 or TRBD2 (5 bases each). The CDR3 is made up of 14 amino acids. Per the germline V gene, CDR1 is LNHDA and CDR2 is SQIVND (reference sequence). The V and J ends lost 2 bases and 7 bases respectively, with 15 bases between them. The chain's CDR3 is CASSIWGPTVEQYF. As DNA, the CDR3 is TGTGCCAGTAGTATATGGGGACCCACCGTGGAGCAGTACTTC.

V usage is TRBV9 and J usage is TRBJ1-1; D possibly corresponds to TRBD1 (5 bases). V lost 2 bases and J lost 7, with 18 bases in between. The germline gives CDR1 SGDLS, CDR2 YYNGEE. The CDR3 totals 15 residues. CDR3 region: CASSVGWGSGGEAFF. CDR3 in DNA: TGTGCCAGCAGCGTTGGATGGGGGAGCGGCGGTGAAGCTTTCTTT.

The chain couples TRBV9 to TRBJ2-1; 8 bases fit TRBD1. Losses at the gene ends were 2 bases for V and 5 bases for J; bases not matched to a gene: 12. Germline CDR1 reads SGDLS; CDR2 reads YYNGEE. The CDR3 loop spans 17 amino acids. The CDR3 protein is CASSVNQGAPGNNEQFF. For the CDR3, the DNA is TGTGCCAGCAGCGTTAATCAGGGGGCGCCTGGAAACAATGAGCAGTTCTTC.

V gene TRBV27 combines with J gene TRBJ1-1; TRBD1 matches 12 bases. V shed 11 bases and J 0 bases; nucleotides not matched to a gene: 1. The CDR3 loop spans 13 amino acids. Germline V lookup: CDR1 MNHEY, CDR2 SMNVEV (reference sequence). The CDR3 DNA reads as TGTGCCTGGGACAGGGGGCTGAACACTGAAGCTTTCTTT. Protein sequence: CAWDRGLNTEAFF.

V usage is TRBV1 and J usage is TRBJ1-5. TRBV1 is a known pseudogene. This CDR3 has 16 amino acids. The CDR3 protein is CTSSQDPTLSNQPQHF. The CDR3 DNA reads as TGCACCAGCAGCCAAGATCCCACACTCAGCAATCAGCCCCAGCATTTT.

The chain uses TRBV2 and TRBJ2-1; D remains unclear. The CDR3 is 12 amino acids. Trimming took off 2 bases at V and 12 bases at J, with 11 bases between the two ends. Looked up from germline, CDR1 is SNHLY and CDR2 is FYNNEI. The CDR3 region has the DNA TGTGCCAGCAGTGAACCTCGGTCCGCGCAGTTCTTC. Translated: CASSEPRSAQFF.

The chain couples TRBV20-1 to TRBJ2-1, with a possible D match to TRBD1 (6 bases). CDR1 is DFQATT, CDR2 SNEGSKA, per germline (reference sequence). This CDR3 comprises 11 residues. V lost 4 bases and J lost 8, with 9 bases in between. The CDR3 nucleotides are TGCAGTGCTAACAGGGACGATGAGCAGTTCTTC. This encodes CSANRDDEQFF.

This clone was detected only a few times. This chain joins TRBV6-6 and TRBJ1-2; D perhaps matches TRBD1 (5 bases). V was clipped by 3 bases and J by 5 bases, with 13 bases between them. Per the germline V gene, CDR1 is MNHNY and CDR2 is SVGAGI (reference sequence). This CDR3 comprises 14 residues. In nucleotides, the CDR3 is TGTGCCAGCAGTTATGTAGCTGGGGGGTATGGCTACACCTTC. Its translation: CASSYVAGGYGYTF.

The CDR3 protein is CASSDRNSGTYNEQFF. For the CDR3, the DNA is TGTGCCAGCAGTGACCGTAATAGCGGGACGTACAATGAGCAGTTCTTC. The chain carries TRBV2 and TRBJ2-1; TRBD2 aligns across 8 bases. The CDR3 has 16 amino acids. V lost 3 bases and J lost 4; bases outside the gene matches: 8. Germline values: CDR1 SNHLY, CDR2 FYNNEI.

This clone has only a few counts. Written as DNA, the CDR3 is TGTGCCAGCAAGACAGGGGCCCTACCCCAGCATTTT. It yields the protein CASKTGALPQHF. The chain employs TRBV2 and TRBJ1-5; 8 bases fit TRBD1. Germline V gene sequence: CDR1 SNHLY, CDR2 FYNNEI. This CDR3 is 12 amino acids long. Trimming removed 7 bases from V and 10 bases from J; junction bases left unmatched: 6.

The CDR3 DNA follows: TGCGCCAGCAGCGCCTTTACTAGCGGGGCTCAGGATAGGGACGAGCAGTACTTC. Protein: CASSAFTSGAQDRDEQYF. V is TRBV5-1 and J is TRBJ2-7, with 10 bases lining up with TRBD2. Germline lookup yields CDR1 SGHRS and CDR2 YFSETQ. Unmatched junction bases numbered 18, after V lost 4 bases and J lost 5 bases. CDR3 length equals 18 residues.

The V call is TRBV6-5, the J call TRBJ2-7; D is perhaps TRBD2 (7 bases). Germline lookup yields CDR1 MNHEY and CDR2 SVGAGI. V lost 7 bases and J 5 bases, leaving 12 bases between the germline ends. The CDR3 loop spans 12 amino acids. Written as DNA, the CDR3 is TGTGCCAGCAAAGGGGGGGGCCACGAGCAGTACTTC. The encoded protein is CASKGGGHEQYF.

The chain is built from TRBV7-2 and TRBJ1-2; 12 bases fit TRBD1. This CDR3 has 16 residues. Germline assignment: CDR1 SGHTA and CDR2 FQGNSA. J lost 8 bases, V lost 5 bases, and 12 bases had no gene match. In DNA, the CDR3 is TGTGCCAGCAGCCCCGTGGCCGGGACAGGGGGCGAGGGCTACACCTTC. Protein product: CASSPVAGTGGEGYTF.

The sample holds one count of this clone. The chain carries TRBV29-1 and TRBJ2-4, with D possibly being TRBD1 (5 bases). The CDR3 has 17 residues. Germline V CDR1 and CDR2: SQVTM, ANQGSEA. Trimming took off 2 bases at V and 0 bases at J, with 17 bases between the two ends. The CDR3 here is CSVELRGRTLAKNIQYF. In DNA, the CDR3 is TGCAGCGTTGAATTAAGGGGTCGAACCTTAGCCAAAAACATTCAGTACTTC.

The chain carries TRBV5-1 and TRBJ2-5, with D maybe TRBD2 (6 bases). This CDR3 has 12 amino acids. V lost 4 bases to trimming and J lost 5 bases, with 9 bases between them. Per the germline V gene, CDR1 is SGHRS and CDR2 is YFSETQ. The CDR3 reads CASSGTEETQYF. The CDR3 DNA follows: TGCGCCAGCAGCGGGACTGAGGAGACCCAGTACTTC.

This chain links TRBV20-1 with TRBJ1-2; weak D call: TRBD1 (5 bases). This CDR3 has 10 residues. V lost 6 bases and J lost 4, with 6 bases in between. Germline V gene sequence: CDR1 DFQATT, CDR2 SNEGSKA (reference sequence). CDR3 protein: CSADSYGYTF. DNA of the CDR3: TGCAGTGCCGACAGCTATGGCTACACCTTC.

This clone was picked up one time. The junction and the germline gene differ at one end; a read error may be behind it. The chain is built from TRBV4-3 and TRBJ1-1; D is possibly TRBD1 (6 bases). The length of the CDR3 is 15 residues. Looked up from germline, CDR1 is LGHNA and CDR2 is YSLEER. CDR3 nucleotides: TGCGCCAGCAGCAAAGAGGACAGCCCGAACACTGAAGCTTTCTTT. Translating gives CASSKEDSPNTEAFF.

J is TRBJ2-4 and V is TRBV5-1; D uncertain. Trimming took 4 bases from V and 0 from J, leaving 14 bases between them. Looked up from germline, CDR1 is SGHRS and CDR2 is YFSETQ. CDR3 size: 16 residues. CDR3 residues: CASSPLSTLAKNIQYF. The DNA of the CDR3 is TGCGCCAGCAGCCCCCTGAGTACCCTAGCCAAAAACATTCAGTACTTC.

This chain connects TRBV7-8 to TRBJ1-2, with 11 nucleotides matching TRBD1. Per the germline V gene, CDR1 is SGHVS and CDR2 is FQNEAQ. The CDR3 runs to 13 residues. With V trimmed by 10 bases and J by 3 bases, 4 bases remained unmatched. The CDR3 DNA is TGTGCCATACCGGGACAGGGGGACTATGGCTACACCTTC. Translated, it gives CAIPGQGDYGYTF.

V usage is TRBV28 and J usage is TRBJ2-7; 11 bases fit TRBD2. Germline V CDR1 and CDR2: MDHEN, SYDVKM. The CDR3 extends over 18 amino acids. The J segment lost 0 bases and the V segment lost 5 bases, leaving 12 bases of the junction unmatched. The CDR3 nucleotides read TGTGCCAGCAGTCTGTCGGGACTAGCGGTCGTAAGCTCCTACGAGCAGTACTTC. Translated: CASSLSGLAVVSSYEQYF.

The chain carries TRBV29-1 and TRBJ2-2, with unresolved D. Germline CDR1 and CDR2: SQVTM and ANQGSEA. The CDR3 is 15 amino acids. V was shortened by 1 base and J by 5 bases, with 14 bases between the two germline ends. CDR3 amino acids: CSVEVSTMVTGELFF. The CDR3 nucleotides read TGCAGCGTTGAAGTGTCGACGATGGTGACCGGGGAGCTGTTTTTT.

The V and J genes are TRBV18 and TRBJ1-5, with a tentative D call TRBD1 (6 bases). Germline CDR1 is KGHSH and CDR2 is LQKENI. V gave up 0 bases and J gave up 7 bases, with 13 bases separating them. The CDR3 spans 15 residues. For the CDR3, the DNA is TGTGCCAGCTCACCACCGACACAGGGTGAGCAGCCCCAGCATTTT. It codes for CASSPPTQGEQPQHF. The whole variable domain, remainder taken from reference TRBV18 and TRBJ1-5, is NAGVMQNPRHLVRRRGQEARLRCSPMKGHSHVYWYRQLPEEGLKFMVYLQKENIIDESGMPKERFSAEFPKEGPSILRIQQVVRGDSAAYFCASSPPTQGEQPQHFGDGTRLSIL.

The chain couples TRBV5-1 to TRBJ2-3, with unresolved D. The length of the CDR3 is 15 residues. The germline CDR1 and CDR2 sequences are SGHRS and YFSETQ. The ends were cut back, 0 bases at V and 4 bases at J, with 12 bases in the middle. CDR3: CASSLVLRVADTQYF. For the CDR3, the DNA is TGCGCCAGCAGCTTGGTTCTTCGGGTGGCAGATACGCAGTATTTT.

The chain's CDR3 is CASTRDRGETQYF. CDR3 nucleotide sequence: TGTGCCAGCACACGGGACAGGGGTGAGACCCAGTACTTC. This chain links TRBV6-5 with TRBJ2-5, with 10 bases matching TRBD1. The CDR3 sequence is 13 residues long. Unmatched junction bases numbered 4, after V lost 7 bases and J lost 5 bases. Germline V gene sequence: CDR1 MNHEY, CDR2 SVGAGI.